This T cell receptor beta chain was identified during a study of T cell responses to AZD1222 COVID-19 vaccine. Some clones are missing from TCRdb's copy, which holds only in-frame ones; the method was immunoSEQ multiplex PCR. The table includes about 160,000 clones, roughly 90% detected once. The receptor's source is an adult who received the AZD1222 COVID-19 vaccine. The sequencing here drew on peripheral blood, taken 28 days after the second AZD1222 dose.

CDR3 bases: TGTGCCAGCAGCCCCGCAGGGAGAGCTGGCTACACCTTC. Protein sequence: CASSPAGRAGYTF. V usage is TRBV28 and J usage is TRBJ1-2; D possibly corresponds to TRBD1 (5 bases). CDR3 length equals 13 residues. V lost 6 bases and J lost 7, with 15 bases in between. CDR1 is MDHEN, CDR2 SYDVKM, per germline.